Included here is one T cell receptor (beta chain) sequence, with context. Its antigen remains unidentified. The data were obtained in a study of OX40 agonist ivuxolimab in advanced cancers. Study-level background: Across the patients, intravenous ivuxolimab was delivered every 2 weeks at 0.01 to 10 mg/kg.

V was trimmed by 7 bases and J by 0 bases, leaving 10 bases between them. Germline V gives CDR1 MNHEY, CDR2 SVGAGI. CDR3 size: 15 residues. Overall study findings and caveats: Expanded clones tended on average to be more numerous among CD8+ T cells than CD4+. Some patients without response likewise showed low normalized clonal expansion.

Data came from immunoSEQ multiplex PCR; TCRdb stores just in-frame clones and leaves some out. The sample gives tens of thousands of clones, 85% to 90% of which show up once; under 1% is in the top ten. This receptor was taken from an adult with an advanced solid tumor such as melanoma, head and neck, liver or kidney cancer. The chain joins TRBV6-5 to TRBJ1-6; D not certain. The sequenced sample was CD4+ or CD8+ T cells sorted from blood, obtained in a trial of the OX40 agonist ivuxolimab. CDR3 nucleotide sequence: TGTGCCAGCAACTACGCCAGCTCCTATAATTCACCCCTCCACTTT. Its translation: CASNYASSYNSPLHF.